This T cell receptor beta chain was observed in a study of CD8 T cells in Susac syndrome. General study points: It was acknowledged by the study that relatively few individuals were included in its TCR sequencing and HLA analysis.

A remark on this clonotype: Its antigen is unidentified.

From blood CD8+ and CD4+ T cells, the TCR beta chain was sequenced. The authors negatively isolated CD8+ and CD4+ T cells and FACS-enriched TEMRA cells. Reverse transcription of roughly 0.5 to 1 ug RNA was performed with random hexamers. The authors amplified TCR beta CDR3 across 54 Vbeta and 13 Jbeta using immunoSEQ multiplex PCR. TCRdb redid the calling of the immunoSEQ multiplex PCR reads with MiXCR, one entry per CDR3 protein. The table has 200,000 to 300,000 distinct CDR3 sequences, about 94% seen once. With V trimmed by 4 bases and J by 7 bases, 12 bases remained unmatched. Germline lookup yields CDR1 SQVTM and CDR2 ANQGSEA. This CDR3 spans 14 amino acids.

The chain joins TRBV29-1 to TRBJ2-5; TRBD2 matches at 7 bases. This TCR was sampled from a human donor with multiple sclerosis. The specimen was CD4+ T cells from PBMCs. The CDR3 DNA reads TGCAGCGTTGTGGGGAAGGGGCGGGAGTTGACCCAGTACTTC. This translates into CSVVGKGRELTQYF.